This TCR beta chain was captured by sequencing in a study of blood T cells in healthy people across ages. A second PCR of roughly 7 to 11 cycles used a sample-barcoded 5' primer and a J-beta primer mix. Each cDNA molecule carried a tag from a template-switch adaptor that contained 12 random nucleotides. TCRdb reanalysed the 5' RACE reads using MiXCR and keeps one entry per CDR3 protein. The data contain approximately 800,000 distinct CDR3 sequences, less than 70% of them seen just once; the ten biggest clones take up 40% to 50%. The CDR3 totals 16 residues. CDR1 and CDR2 (germline): MDHEN, SYDVKM. The V gene end was trimmed by 5 bases and the J gene end by 15 bases; junction bases not matched to a gene: 20. On this clonotype: Its antigen is as yet unknown.

The study's findings and limits: Fewer expanded clones and more diversity marked long-lived versus aged donors. The recorded TCR beta diversity per million T cells decreased in a roughly linear manner with age. The study found TCR beta diversity correlated strongly with naive T cell percentage.

Sequenced input: blood. V is TRBV28 and J is TRBJ2-1; 9 positions match TRBD1. The receptor comes from an elderly man in good health. The CDR3 coding sequence is TGTGCCAGCAGTCCTGGGGACAGGGAAGATACCCCGAGGGGGTTCTTC. Its translation: CASSPGDREDTPRGFF.